This passage covers 9 T cell receptor beta chains from one sample sequenced in a study of blood T cell repertoires in COVID-19 (dated by TCRdb to 2018 to 2021). The library came from the immunoSEQ multiplex PCR assay. TCRdb provides this immuneACCESS table in a form limited to in-frame rearrangements. Some clones are lacking; in checked studies, under half of them reflect an unresolved V gene, and why the rest are absent is not known. Within this sample are 110,000 to 150,000 clones, with roughly four fifths of them counted one time only. Around 7.8% of the sample is in the top ten clones. Sequences were obtained from peripheral blood. Source of these receptors: a human donor in a cohort sampled during active COVID-19.

The chain uses TRBV14 and TRBJ2-7; 7 bases fit TRBD1. There are 13 residues in the CDR3. The V gene's germline CDR1 is SGHDN and CDR2 FVKESK. The V segment lost 1 base and the J segment 7 bases; nucleotides outside the gene matches: 4. Here the CDR3 DNA reads TGTGCCAGCAGCCAAGTACAGGGGTGGGAGCAGTACTTC. This gives the protein CASSQVQGWEQYF.

V is TRBV29-1 and J is TRBJ1-2; 7 bases agree with TRBD1. Germline CDR1 reads SQVTM; CDR2 reads ANQGSEA. Losses at the gene ends were 1 base for V and 1 base for J; bases not matched to a gene: 6. The CDR3 is 15 residues long. CDR3 amino acids: CSVEGRQGVNYGYTF. The CDR3 DNA is TGCAGCGTTGAAGGCCGACAGGGAGTTAACTATGGCTACACCTTC.

The chain carries TRBV10-1 and TRBJ2-3; maybe TRBD1 (6 bases). This CDR3 is 16 amino acids long. From germline, CDR1 is WNHNN and CDR2 SYGVQD (reference sequence). V was pared by 8 bases and J by 6 bases, with 24 bases between. Here the CDR3 reads CASSWGPAKPGDTQYF. CDR3 bases: TGCGCCAGCTCCTGGGGGCCTGCCAAGCCTGGGGATACGCAGTATTTT.

This clone was observed a single time. The V gene is TRBV19, the J gene TRBJ2-3; D not certain. In germline, CDR1 is LNHDA, CDR2 SQIVND (reference sequence). CDR3 length equals 14 residues. Trimming removed 3 bases at V and 4 bases at J, with 11 bases between. DNA of the CDR3: TGTGCCAGTAGTATGAGGTCCGACTCAGATACGCAGTATTTT. Translation: CASSMRSDSDTQYF. Full variable domain (outside the CDR3, taken from reference TRBV19 and TRBJ2-3): DGGITQSPKYLFRKEGQNVTLSCEQNLNHDAMYWYRQDPGQGLRLIYYSQIVNDFQKGDIAEGYSVSREKKESFPLTVTSAQKNPTAFYLCASSMRSDSDTQYFGPGTRLTVL.

Here the CDR3 DNA reads TGTGCCACGGGACAGGAGGTCACCGGGGAGCTGTTTTTT. The encoded protein is CATGQEVTGELFF. The chain couples TRBV24-1 to TRBJ2-2; the match to TRBD1 covers 8 bases. V lost 10 bases, J lost 4 bases, and 4 bases stayed unmatched. Germline-derived CDR1 and CDR2 are KGHDR and SFDVKD. This CDR3 spans 13 amino acids.

The chain links TRBV7-2 to TRBJ2-5, with 10 nucleotides matching TRBD2. This CDR3 contains 15 residues. After removal of 6 bases from V and 5 bases from J, the junction contained 9 bases not matched to a gene. From germline, CDR1 is SGHTA and CDR2 FQGNSA. CDR3 bases: TGTGCCAGCAGTCCCTCTAGCGGGGGCCTGGAGACCCAGTACTTC. The encoded protein is CASSPSSGGLETQYF.

This chain's CDR3 is CASSYTGGYVTGELFF. For the CDR3, the DNA is TGTGCCAGCAGTTACACAGGGGGCTATGTCACCGGGGAGCTGTTTTTT. The chain employs TRBV6-5 and TRBJ2-2, with TRBD1 identical over 9 bases. Per germline, CDR1 MNHEY and CDR2 SVGAGI. The CDR3 contains 16 residues. The V gene end was trimmed by 2 bases and the J gene end by 4 bases; junction bases not matched to a gene: 5.

DNA for the CDR3: TGTGCCACCAGCCTCTTAGCCTACAATGAGCAGTTCTTC. Translation: CATSLLAYNEQFF. V usage is TRBV15 and J usage is TRBJ2-1; no definite D call. Germline CDR1 LNHNV, CDR2 YYDKDF (reference sequence). Trimming pared 5 bases from V and 2 bases from J, leaving 7 bases between. The CDR3 length is 13 residues.

This rearrangement joins TRBV19 to TRBJ1-4; 8 nucleotides agree with TRBD1. This CDR3 contains 13 residues. The germline CDR1 and CDR2 sequences are LNHDA and SQIVND (reference sequence). Trimming cost V 7 bases and J 7 bases; bases outside gene matches: 5. The CDR3 sequence is CASNRGIREKLFF. The CDR3 nucleotides are TGTGCCAGTAACAGGGGGATTCGTGAAAAACTGTTTTTT.